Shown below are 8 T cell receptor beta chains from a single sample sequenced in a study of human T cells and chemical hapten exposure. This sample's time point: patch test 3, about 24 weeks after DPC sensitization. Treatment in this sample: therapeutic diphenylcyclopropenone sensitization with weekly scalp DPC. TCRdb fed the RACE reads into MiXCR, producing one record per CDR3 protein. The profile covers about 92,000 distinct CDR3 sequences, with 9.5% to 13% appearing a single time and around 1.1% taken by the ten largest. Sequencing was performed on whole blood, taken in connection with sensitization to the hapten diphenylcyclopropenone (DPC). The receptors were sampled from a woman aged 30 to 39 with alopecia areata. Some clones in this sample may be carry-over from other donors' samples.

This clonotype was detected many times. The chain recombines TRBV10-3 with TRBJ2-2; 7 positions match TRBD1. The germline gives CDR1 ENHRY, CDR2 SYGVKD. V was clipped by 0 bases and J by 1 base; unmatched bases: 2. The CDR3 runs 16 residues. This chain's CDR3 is CAISESRTGNTGELFF. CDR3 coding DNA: TGTGCCATCAGTGAGTCGCGGACAGGGAACACCGGGGAGCTGTTTTTT.

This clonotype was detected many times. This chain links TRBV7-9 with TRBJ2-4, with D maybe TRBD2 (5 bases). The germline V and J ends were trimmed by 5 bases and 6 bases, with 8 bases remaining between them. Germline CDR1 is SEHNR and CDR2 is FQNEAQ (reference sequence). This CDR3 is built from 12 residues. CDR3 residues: CASSRGGNIQYF. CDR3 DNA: TGTGCCAGCAGCCGAGGAGGAAACATTCAGTACTTC.

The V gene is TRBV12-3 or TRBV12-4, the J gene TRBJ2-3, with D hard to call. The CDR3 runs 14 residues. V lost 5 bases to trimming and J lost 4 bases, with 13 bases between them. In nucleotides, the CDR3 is TGTGCCAGCAGTCCCCCAAGGGCCGCAGATACGCAGTATTTT. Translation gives CASSPPRAADTQYF.

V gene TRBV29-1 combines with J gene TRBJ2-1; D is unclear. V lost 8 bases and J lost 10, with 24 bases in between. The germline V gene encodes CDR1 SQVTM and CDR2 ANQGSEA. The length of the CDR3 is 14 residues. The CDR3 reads CSLGRDTTKGEQFF. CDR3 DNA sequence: TGCAGCCTGGGAAGGGATACTACCAAAGGCGAGCAGTTCTTC.

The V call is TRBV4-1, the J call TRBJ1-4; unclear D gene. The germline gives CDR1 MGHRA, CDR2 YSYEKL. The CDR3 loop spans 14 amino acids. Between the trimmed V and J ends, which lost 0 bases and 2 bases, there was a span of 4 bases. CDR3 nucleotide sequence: TGCGCCAGCAGCCAAGACGAGACTAATGAAAAACTGTTTTTT. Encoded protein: CASSQDETNEKLFF.

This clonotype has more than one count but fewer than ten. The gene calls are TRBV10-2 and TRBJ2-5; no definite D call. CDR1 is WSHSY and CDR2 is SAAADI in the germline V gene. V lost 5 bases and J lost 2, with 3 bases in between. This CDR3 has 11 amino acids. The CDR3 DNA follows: TGCGCCAGCAGTCAGCAAGAGACCCAGTACTTC. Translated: CASSQQETQYF.

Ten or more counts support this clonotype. In nucleotides, the CDR3 is TGTGCCACCAGCAGAGAGGGGGGTCCGAGACTAGCGGGGAACACAGATACGCAGTATTTT. Translating it yields CATSREGGPRLAGNTDTQYF. The rearrangement uses TRBV15 and TRBJ2-3; 11 nucleotides align to TRBD2. The CDR3 consists of 20 residues. CDR1 is LNHNV and CDR2 is YYDKDF in the germline V gene (reference sequence). Trimming took 0 bases from V and 2 from J; bases not matched to a gene: 13.

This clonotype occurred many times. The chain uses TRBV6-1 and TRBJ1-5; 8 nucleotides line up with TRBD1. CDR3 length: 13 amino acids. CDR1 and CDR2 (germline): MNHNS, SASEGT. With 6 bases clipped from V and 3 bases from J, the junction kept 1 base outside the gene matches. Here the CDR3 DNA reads TGTGCCAGCAGGGACAGGGACAATCAGCCCCAGCATTTT. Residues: CASRDRDNQPQHF.